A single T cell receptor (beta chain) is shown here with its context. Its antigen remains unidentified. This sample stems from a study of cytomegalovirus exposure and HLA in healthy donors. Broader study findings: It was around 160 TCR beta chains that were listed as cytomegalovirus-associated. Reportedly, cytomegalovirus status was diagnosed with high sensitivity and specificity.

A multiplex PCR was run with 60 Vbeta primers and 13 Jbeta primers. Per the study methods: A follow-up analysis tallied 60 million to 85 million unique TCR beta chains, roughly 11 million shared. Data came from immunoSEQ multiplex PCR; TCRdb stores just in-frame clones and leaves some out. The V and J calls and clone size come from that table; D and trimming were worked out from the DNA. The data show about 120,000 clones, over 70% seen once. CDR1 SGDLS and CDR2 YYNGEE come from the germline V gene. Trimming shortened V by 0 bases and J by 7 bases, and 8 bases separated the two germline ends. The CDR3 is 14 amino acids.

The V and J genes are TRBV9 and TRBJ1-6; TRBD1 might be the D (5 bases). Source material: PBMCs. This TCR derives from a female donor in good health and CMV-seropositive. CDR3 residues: CASSVDWTNSPLHF. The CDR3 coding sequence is TGTGCCAGCAGCGTAGATTGGACAAATTCACCCCTCCACTTT.